Presented here are 7 T cell receptor beta chains from one specimen sequenced in a study of blood T cells in healthy people across ages. Primed by a sample-barcoded 5' primer and a J-beta primer mix, a second PCR proceeded for about 6 to 11 cycles. Each CDR3 protein gets one entry after TCRdb re-called the 5' RACE reads with MiXCR. The sample gives about 680,000 distinct CDR3 sequences, around 48% of which show up once; about a third is in the top ten. Sequenced sample: blood. Receptors were obtained from a woman aged 60-75 years in good health.

Here the CDR3 reads CASSLISDIGGYTF. CDR3 sequence (DNA): TGTGCCAGCAGCTTAATTTCGGATATTGGCGGCTACACCTTC. This sequence joins TRBV7-2 and TRBJ1-2, with D hard to call. The CDR3 is 14 amino acids. In germline, CDR1 is SGHTA, CDR2 FQGNSA. V dropped 2 bases and J dropped 8 bases, with 15 bases sitting between them.

The V gene is TRBV27, the J gene TRBJ2-4; TRBD1 agrees at 10 bases. TRBJ2-5 explains the end of the DNA better; the J call may be wrong. There are 13 residues in the CDR3. Per germline, CDR1 MNHEY and CDR2 SMNVEV (reference sequence). The CDR3 nucleotides are TGTGCCAGCAGGGGACAGGGGTATGGGACCCAGTACTTC. As protein: CASRGQGYGTQYF.

The chain uses TRBV20-1 and TRBJ2-3, with D tentatively TRBD2 (6 bases). The germline V gene has CDR1 DFQATT and CDR2 SNEGSKA (reference sequence). This CDR3 is built from 15 residues. The V end lost 3 bases, the J end lost 1 base, and 14 bases lay between the germline ends. The CDR3 protein is CSASFGSRGTDTQYF. CDR3 sequence (DNA): TGCAGTGCTAGTTTCGGGAGCAGGGGCACAGATACGCAGTATTTT.

The CDR3 sequence is CSARPGHQFEQYF. DNA for the CDR3: TGCAGTGCTAGGCCGGGACACCAGTTTGAGCAGTACTTC. The rearrangement links TRBV20-1 to TRBJ2-7, with D tentatively TRBD1 (6 bases). V lost 3 bases to trimming and J lost 7 bases, with 16 bases between them. CDR1 and CDR2 (germline): DFQATT, SNEGSKA (reference sequence). The length of the CDR3 is 13 residues.

V and J are TRBV5-5 and TRBJ2-7; D may be TRBD2 (6 bases). There are 14 residues in the CDR3. Germline CDR1 SGHKS, CDR2 YYEKEE (reference sequence). Trimming took off 2 bases at V and 3 bases at J, with 12 bases between the two ends. The CDR3 bases are TGTGCCAGCAGCTTTGGGCAGGACTACTACGAGCAGTACTTC. This sequence encodes CASSFGQDYYEQYF.

The V call is TRBV6-5, the J call TRBJ1-1; D ambiguous. The CDR3 covers 14 residues. V was shortened by 0 bases and J by 4 bases, with 9 bases between the two germline ends. Per the germline V gene, CDR1 is MNHEY and CDR2 is SVGAGI. The CDR3 coding sequence is TGTGCCAGCAGTTACTCGGTGGGATTCACTGAAGCTTTCTTT. This encodes CASSYSVGFTEAFF.

This clonotype was counted only a few times. The CDR3 here is CASSLAQLGKNIQYF. CDR3 sequence (DNA): TGTGCCAGCAGCTTAGCTCAGTTGGGCAAAAACATTCAGTACTTC. The J gene is TRBJ2-4, the V gene TRBV7-9; no definite D call. In germline, CDR1 is SEHNR, CDR2 FQNEAQ (reference sequence). This CDR3 is 15 amino acids long. V lost 0 bases and J lost 3, with 9 bases in between.